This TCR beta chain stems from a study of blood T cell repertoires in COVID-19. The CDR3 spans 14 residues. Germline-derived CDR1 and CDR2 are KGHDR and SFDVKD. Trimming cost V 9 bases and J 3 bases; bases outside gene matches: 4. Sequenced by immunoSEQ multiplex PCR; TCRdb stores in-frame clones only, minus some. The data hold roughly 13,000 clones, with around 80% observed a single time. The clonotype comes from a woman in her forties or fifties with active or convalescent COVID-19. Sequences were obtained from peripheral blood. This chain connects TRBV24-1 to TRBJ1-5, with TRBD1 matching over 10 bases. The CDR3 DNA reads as TGTGCCACCGGGACAGGGGAAGACAATCAGCCCCAGCATTTT. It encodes CATGTGEDNQPQHF.